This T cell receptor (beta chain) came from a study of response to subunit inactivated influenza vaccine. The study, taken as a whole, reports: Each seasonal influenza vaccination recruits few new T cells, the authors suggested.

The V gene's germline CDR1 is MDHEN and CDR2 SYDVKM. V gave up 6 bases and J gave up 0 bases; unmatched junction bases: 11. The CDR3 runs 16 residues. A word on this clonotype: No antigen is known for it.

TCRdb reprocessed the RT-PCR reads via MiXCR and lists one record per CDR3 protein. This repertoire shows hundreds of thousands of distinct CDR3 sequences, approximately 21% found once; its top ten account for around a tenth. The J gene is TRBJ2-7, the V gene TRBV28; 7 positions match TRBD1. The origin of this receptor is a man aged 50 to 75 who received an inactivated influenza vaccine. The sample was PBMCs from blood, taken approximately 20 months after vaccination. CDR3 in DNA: TGTGCCAGCAGCATCCCACAGGGGCTCCTCTCCTACGAGCAGTACTTC. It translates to CASSIPQGLLSYEQYF.